A single sample gave rise to the 25 T cell receptor beta chains below, sequenced in a study of T cells in Graves' hyperthyroidism and ophthalmopathy. TCR beta CDR3 regions were amplified from RNA transcripts. Using the HTBI primer set, a first-round RT-PCR was run on the TCR CDR3. TCRdb reanalysed the multiplex PCR reads using MiXCR and keeps one entry per CDR3 protein. The sample contains fewer than 600,000 distinct CDR3 sequences, approximately 15% of which appear only once. The sample consisted of blood. The receptors shown here come from a woman between 18 and 29 years old with Graves' hyperthyroidism.

This clonotype was seen repeatedly, ten times or more. V and J are TRBV3-1 and TRBJ2-1, with a possible D match to TRBD1 (6 bases). CDR1 is LGHDT, CDR2 YNNKEL, per germline (reference sequence). V lost 4 bases to trimming and J lost 0 bases, with 16 bases between them. The CDR3 is 17 amino acids. The CDR3 loop reads CASSLAAGASSYNEQFF. CDR3 in DNA: TGTGCCAGCAGCCTGGCGGCAGGGGCCAGCTCCTACAATGAGCAGTTCTTC.

This clonotype was observed at least ten times. The chain uses TRBV5-1 and TRBJ1-1; no firm D call. Germline V lookup: CDR1 SGHRS, CDR2 YFSETQ. Trimming removed 0 bases at V and 7 bases at J, with 10 bases between. CDR3 length: 13 residues. The CDR3 reads CASSLGGGVEAFF. DNA for the CDR3: TGCGCCAGCAGCTTGGGAGGTGGGGTTGAAGCTTTCTTT.

Concerning this clonotype: A much larger clone lies a single base off, so this may be a read error. CDR3 nucleotide sequence: TGTGTCTGGAATACAGGGGTCGAGCAGTACGTC. Translating gives CVWNTGVEQYV. The chain has TRBV30 and TRBJ2-7; TRBD1 aligns across 7 bases. This CDR3 spans 11 amino acids. CDR1 and CDR2 (germline): GTSNPN, SVGIG (reference sequence).

The chain is built from TRBV18 and TRBJ1-2; D is undetermined. The length of the CDR3 is 16 residues. Germline V gene sequence: CDR1 KGHSH, CDR2 LQKENI. The V gene lost 2 bases and the J gene lost 2 bases, with 15 bases spanning the gap. CDR3 in DNA: TGTGCCAGCTCACCATCGTTGGCGTCGGTAAACTATGGCTACACCTTC. Protein: CASSPSLASVNYGYTF.

The chain recombines TRBV9 with TRBJ2-3; D is possibly TRBD1 (5 bases). Germline V gene data show CDR1 as SGDLS and CDR2 as YYNGEE. The CDR3 consists of 15 residues. V was pared by 4 bases and J by 0 bases, with 12 bases between. The CDR3 is CASSSWGSSTDTQYF. In DNA, the CDR3 is TGTGCCAGCAGCTCGTGGGGCTCTAGCACAGATACGCAGTATTTT.

This clonotype was counted at least ten times. The DNA for the CDR3 is TGTGCCAGCAGCTTGGGGGGGGAAGAAACCGGGGAGCTGTTTTTT. It encodes CASSLGGEETGELFF. The gene calls are TRBV11-3 and TRBJ2-2; 7 bases are a match to TRBD2. J lost 5 bases, V lost 3 bases, and 6 bases had no gene match. The germline CDR1 and CDR2 sequences are SGHNT and YENEEA. The CDR3 contains 15 residues.

V usage is TRBV5-1 and J usage is TRBJ1-2, with a tentative D call TRBD1 (5 bases). V was trimmed by 4 bases and J by 3 bases, leaving 16 bases between them. Looked up from germline, CDR1 is SGHRS and CDR2 is YFSETQ. This CDR3 spans 15 amino acids. CDR3 in amino acids: CASSDGTGGDYGYTF. CDR3 DNA sequence: TGCGCCAGCAGCGATGGGACGGGAGGAGACTATGGCTACACCTTC.

As concerns this clonotype: This clone may be a read error of a much larger clone one base away. The chain is built from TRBV20-1 and TRBJ2-3; TRBD2 matches 7 bases. Per germline, CDR1 DFQATT and CDR2 SNEGSKA (reference sequence). This CDR3 comprises 14 residues. The CDR3 loop is CSTSDHRRTDTQYF. The CDR3 DNA reads TGCAGTACTAGCGACCATCGAAGAACAGATACGCAGTATTTT.

This clonotype was found many times. V is TRBV2 and J is TRBJ1-2; D not resolved. The CDR3 consists of 13 residues. Looked up from germline, CDR1 is SNHLY and CDR2 is FYNNEI. V was clipped by 2 bases and J by 4 bases, with 8 bases between them. CDR3 in amino acids: CASSERGIYGYTF. DNA of the CDR3: TGTGCCAGCAGTGAAAGAGGGATCTATGGCTACACCTTC.

This clonotype was counted at least ten times. The J gene is TRBJ2-1, the V gene TRBV2; no clear D. Between the trimmed V and J ends, which lost 5 bases and 10 bases, there was a span of 9 bases. CDR3 length: 11 amino acids. Germline V CDR1 and CDR2: SNHLY, FYNNEI. CDR3 residues: CASSPYSEQFF. CDR3 DNA sequence: TGTGCCAGCAGTCCTTATTCCGAGCAGTTCTTC.

This clonotype was picked up many times. This rearrangement joins TRBV11-3 to TRBJ2-5, with D perhaps matching TRBD2 (5 bases). V was cut by 2 bases and J by 1 base, with 14 bases left in between. The CDR3 covers 16 residues. Germline V gene lookup returns CDR1 SGHNT and CDR2 YENEEA. CDR3 nucleotide sequence: TGTGCCAGCAGCTTATCGGTCGGGGTTAGCCAAGAGACCCAGTACTTC. This encodes CASSLSVGVSQETQYF.

This clonotype was picked up many times. The chain couples TRBV7-3 to TRBJ2-1, with D possibly TRBD1 on 6 matching bases. V lost 1 base, J lost 6 bases, and 22 bases lay in between. In germline, CDR1 is SGHTA, CDR2 FQGTGA. This CDR3 comprises 18 residues. CDR3 coding DNA: TGTGCCAGCAGCTTAATCAGGGGTTTCCGACCCGGGTCCAATGAGCAGTTCTTC. Protein product: CASSLIRGFRPGSNEQFF.

This clonotype was counted ten times or more. Here the CDR3 DNA reads TGTGCCAGCAGCCAAGACGGTCTTTACAATGAGCAGTTCTTC. It codes for CASSQDGLYNEQFF. The chain combines TRBV3-1 with TRBJ2-1; D uncertain. Germline V gene lookup returns CDR1 LGHDT and CDR2 YNNKEL (reference sequence). This CDR3 has 14 amino acids. V lost 0 bases and J lost 4, with 7 bases in between.

This clonotype came up many times. The rearrangement links TRBV9 to TRBJ1-6; D unclear. Germline V gene lookup returns CDR1 SGDLS and CDR2 YYNGEE. V was clipped by 2 bases and J by 8 bases, with 14 bases between them. CDR3 size: 15 residues. This chain's CDR3 is CASSVVETLDSPLHF. The CDR3 DNA sequence: TGTGCCAGCAGCGTCGTAGAGACCTTGGATTCACCCCTCCACTTT.

V usage is TRBV14 and J usage is TRBJ2-5, with 7 bases matching TRBD2. Germline V gene lookup returns CDR1 SGHDN and CDR2 FVKESK. The CDR3 consists of 15 residues. Trimming took 0 bases from V and 5 from J; bases not matched to a gene: 6. Here the CDR3 DNA reads TGTGCCAGCAGCCAAGATCTGGCCGGGGGGGAGACCCAGTACTTC. It yields the protein CASSQDLAGGETQYF.

This clonotype has at least ten counts. J is TRBJ1-2 and V is TRBV11-1, with D possibly matching TRBD1 (5 bases). In germline, CDR1 is SGHAT, CDR2 FQDESV (reference sequence). The CDR3 is made up of 14 amino acids. Trimming took 5 bases from V and 4 from J, leaving 14 bases between them. The CDR3 region has the DNA TGTGCCAGCAGCGTGAGCAGGGAACTCTATGGCTACACCTTC. It codes for CASSVSRELYGYTF.

This clonotype was observed at least ten times. This chain uses TRBV18 with TRBJ2-1; D gene unclear. The CDR3 runs to 14 residues. Germline CDR1 reads KGHSH; CDR2 reads LQKENI. Trimming left V 2 bases short and J 5 bases short, with 10 bases between. The CDR3 loop is CASSPRTANNEQFF. DNA for the CDR3: TGTGCCAGCTCACCAAGGACGGCGAACAATGAGCAGTTCTTC.

The chain carries TRBV6-1 and TRBJ1-2; weak D call: TRBD1 (6 bases). The CDR3 totals 15 residues. V shed 1 base and J shed 3 bases, with 12 bases lying between them. Germline V CDR1 and CDR2: MNHNS, SASEGT. As DNA, the CDR3 is TGTGCCAGCAGTGAAGACGCGGACAGATACTATGGCTACACCTTC. Translation: CASSEDADRYYGYTF.

This clonotype was seen many times. The rearrangement uses TRBV12-3 or TRBV12-4 and TRBJ2-2; D remains unclear. This CDR3 comprises 14 residues. V was pared by 1 base and J by 2 bases, with 5 bases between. The CDR3 loop is CASSLGPNTGELFF. The DNA for the CDR3 is TGTGCCAGCAGTTTAGGACCAAACACCGGGGAGCTGTTTTTT.

In its sample, this clonotype was seen many times. The chain employs TRBV11-3 and TRBJ1-1; D gene unclear. Germline CDR1 is SGHNT and CDR2 is YENEEA. The CDR3 totals 14 residues. The V end was cut by 0 bases, the J end by 4 bases, with 9 bases between. CDR3 loop: CASSLDRGATEAFF. CDR3 in DNA: TGTGCCAGCAGCTTAGATCGAGGTGCCACTGAAGCTTTCTTT.

At least ten counts were recorded for this clonotype. The chain carries TRBV29-1 and TRBJ1-1; no clear D. This CDR3 contains 13 residues. Germline V gives CDR1 SQVTM, CDR2 ANQGSEA. With 1 base removed from V and 0 bases from J, the gap between germline ends came to 6 bases. The CDR3 DNA reads as TGCAGCGTTGAAGGACGGATGAACACTGAAGCTTTCTTT. Translating gives CSVEGRMNTEAFF. The full variable domain, in which reference TRBV29-1 and TRBJ1-1 provide the parts outside the CDR3, is SAVISQKPSRDICQRGTSLTIQCQVDSQVTMMFWYRQQPGQSLTLIATANQGSEATYESGFVIDKFPISRPNLTFSTLTVSNMSPEDSSIYLCSVEGRMNTEAFFGQGTRLTVV.

This clonotype has at least ten counts. The rearrangement uses TRBV6-1 and TRBJ1-4, with D maybe TRBD1 (6 bases). The CDR3 contains 15 residues. Germline assignment: CDR1 MNHNS and CDR2 SASEGT. Trimming took 3 bases from V and 4 from J, leaving 12 bases between them. The chain's CDR3 is CASSDTGIINEKLFF. CDR3 in DNA: TGTGCCAGCAGTGATACAGGGATCATTAATGAAAAACTGTTTTTT.

This clonotype was detected ten times or more. The V and J genes are TRBV3-1 and TRBJ2-7; D is undetermined. CDR1 is LGHDT, CDR2 YNNKEL, per germline (reference sequence). The CDR3 spans 14 residues. With 1 base removed from V and 5 bases from J, the gap between germline ends came to 12 bases. The CDR3 protein is CASSQVPASDEQYV. The CDR3 DNA reads TGTGCCAGCAGCCAAGTACCAGCTTCCGACGAGCAGTACGTC.

This clonotype was observed at least ten times. V usage is TRBV7-2 and J usage is TRBJ2-5, with 13 positions matching TRBD2. CDR3 length: 14 amino acids. Unmatched junction bases numbered 4, after V lost 8 bases and J lost 4 bases. The germline V gene has CDR1 SGHTA and CDR2 FQGNSA. CDR3 loop: CASRLAGGGETQYF. DNA for the CDR3: TGTGCCAGCCGACTAGCGGGAGGTGGAGAGACCCAGTACTTC.

This chain joins TRBV7-2 and TRBJ1-2, with 9 bases aligning to TRBD1. The V segment lost 2 bases and the J segment 8 bases; nucleotides outside the gene matches: 6. The CDR3 is 14 residues long. The germline gives CDR1 SGHTA, CDR2 FQGNSA. The CDR3 protein is CASSLSGTGYGYTF. The CDR3 coding sequence is TGTGCCAGCAGCTTATCCGGGACAGGGTACGGCTACACCTTC.